The present entry profiles one T cell receptor beta chain with its context. This clone was picked up a small number of times. Its specific antigen is unknown. Base qualities are not at hand, and no much larger clone is one base apart. The data belong to a study of radiotherapy plus CTLA-4 blockade in lung cancer (dated by TCRdb to 2017 to 2018). Study-wide context: Among the enrolled patients, approximately 18% had an objective response, and about 29% reached disease control.

Reading the germline V gene gives CDR1 SGHRS and CDR2 YFSETQ. There are 15 amino acids in the CDR3, from cysteine to phenylalanine inclusive. Only the CDR3 region is kept as DNA, spanning 45 bases read in frame from base 1. V gives up 0 bases and J gives up 1 base, and the segment between their germline ends measures 10 bases. The protocol used for the library was the immunoSEQ multiplex PCR assay. As stored in TCRdb, this immuneACCESS dataset retains in-frame rearrangements with V and J assigned. A fraction of the clones does not appear; measured against another copy, unresolved V genes explain less than half of the discrepancy, and the remainder lacks a known reason. The table for this sample lists about 31,000 clones; roughly 71% of them were counted only once. The ten top clones hold roughly 4.3% of the sample. The study tested focal radiation therapy combined with CTLA-4 blockade (ipilimumab) in patients with chemo-refractory metastatic non-small-cell lung cancer.

The paper's findings and limits, for the study overall: After treatment with radiotherapy and ipilimumab, TCR clones that originated in tumors expanded in peripheral blood. Early dynamic changes in blood T cell clones, together with increased serum interferon-beta after radiation, were reported as the strongest predictors of response.

The origin of this receptor is a human donor with non-small cell lung cancer whose response to radiotherapy plus ipilimumab could not be evaluated. This sample comprised peripheral blood, obtained from a patient treated with radiotherapy plus ipilimumab. The V gene is TRBV5-1 and the J gene is TRBJ1-2; the D gene is not confidently resolved. The CDR3 loop reads CASSLAEGGNYGYTF. The nucleotides are TGCGCCAGCAGCTTGGCGGAGGGCGGTAACTATGGCTACACCTTC.